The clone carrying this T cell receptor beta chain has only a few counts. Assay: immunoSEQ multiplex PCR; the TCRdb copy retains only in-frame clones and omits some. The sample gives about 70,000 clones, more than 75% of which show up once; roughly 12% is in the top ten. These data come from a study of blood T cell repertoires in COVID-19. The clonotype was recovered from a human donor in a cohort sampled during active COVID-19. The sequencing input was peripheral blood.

The CDR3 nucleotides read TGTGCCAGCTCACCAAGTATGGACAGGAGGCATAATTCACCCCTCCACTTT. Translation gives CASSPSMDRRHNSPLHF. The chain uses TRBV18 and TRBJ1-6, with TRBD1 matching 7 bases. V was clipped by 2 bases and J by 5 bases; unmatched bases: 9. The CDR3 loop spans 17 amino acids. Germline lookup yields CDR1 KGHSH and CDR2 LQKENI.